A selection of T cell receptor beta chains follows, all from one sample in a study of cytomegalovirus exposure and HLA in healthy donors. TCRdb keeps only in-frame clones here, not all; method: immunoSEQ multiplex PCR. The sample holds about 140,000 clones, about 80% seen once. The sample was PBMCs. These receptors came from a man younger than 40 in good health and CMV-seropositive. CDR3s leave out the opening cysteine and the closing phenylalanine or tryptophan. D genes are given only for firm matches.

TRBD2	TRBV9	TRBJ2-3	ASSPPKSGGTDTQY
TRBD1	TRBV7-9	TRBJ1-6	ASSLTDRANSPLH
TRBD1	TRBV15	TRBJ2-1	ATSSYGTGLHNEQF
-	TRBV7-3	TRBJ2-3	ASSLGLEGDSQY
-	TRBV7-9	TRBJ1-5	ASSQAGSLDQPQH
-	TRBV7-3	TRBJ2-1	ASSLGASSYNEQF
TRBD1	TRBV11-3	TRBJ1-6	ASSLVDRASYNSPLH
-	TRBV9	TRBJ2-7	ASSVGSTSYEQY
-	TRBV9	TRBJ2-1	ASSVDGNSYNEQF
TRBD2	TRBV28	TRBJ2-2	ASSAPGLAGAGGELF
TRBD1	TRBV10-3	TRBJ1-2	AISEPNPDRTDYGYT
-	TRBV9	TRBJ2-1	ASSVERNRPANEQF
-	TRBV29-1	TRBJ1-2	SVKGRGGDYGYT
TRBD1	TRBV7-9	TRBJ2-2	ASSEGQWYRNTGELF
-	TRBV7-6	TRBJ2-1	ASSLVGGTAGEQF
-	TRBV5-3	TRBJ1-2	ARSRPGVENRANYGYT
TRBD1	TRBV18	TRBJ2-1	ASSPGSGTGLNEQF
-	TRBV19	TRBJ2-7	ASSRARQGIDEQY
TRBD1	TRBV25-1	TRBJ1-1	ASSERQGGPEAF
-	TRBV6-1	TRBJ1-5	ASSDRPNQPQH
-	TRBV28	TRBJ1-1	ATFPGGRDTEAF
-	TRBV6-1	TRBJ1-2	ASSEARGTNYGYT
-	TRBV28	TRBJ1-5	ASSLTRDTGQPQH
-	TRBV19	TRBJ1-4	ASSIPTAYATNEKLF
TRBD2	TRBV7-9	TRBJ2-3	SSSFLGLAGFTDTQY
-	TRBV7-9	TRBJ2-1	ASSATGVNEQF
TRBD2	TRBV5-1	TRBJ2-7	ASSPGTNIYEQY